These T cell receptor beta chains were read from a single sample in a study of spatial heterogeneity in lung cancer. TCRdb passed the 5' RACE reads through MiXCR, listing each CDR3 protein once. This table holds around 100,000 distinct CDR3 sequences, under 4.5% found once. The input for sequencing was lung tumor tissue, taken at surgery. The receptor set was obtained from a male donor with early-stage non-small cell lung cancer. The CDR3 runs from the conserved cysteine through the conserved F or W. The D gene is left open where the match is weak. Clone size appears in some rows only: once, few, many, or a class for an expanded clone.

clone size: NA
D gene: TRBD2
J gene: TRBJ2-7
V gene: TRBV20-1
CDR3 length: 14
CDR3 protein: CSAPLAGPRGEQYF
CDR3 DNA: TGCAGTGCACCTCTAGCGGGACCCCGGGGCGAGCAGTACTTC

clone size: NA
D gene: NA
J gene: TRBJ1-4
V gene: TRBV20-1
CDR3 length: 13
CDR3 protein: CSARSGGGEKLFF
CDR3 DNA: TGCAGTGCTAGATCTGGGGGAGGTGAAAAACTGTTTTTT

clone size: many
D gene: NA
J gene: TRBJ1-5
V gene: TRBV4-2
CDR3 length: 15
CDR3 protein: CASSQDRVGNQPQHF
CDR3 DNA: TGTGCCAGCAGCCAAGATAGAGTTGGCAATCAGCCCCAGCATTTT

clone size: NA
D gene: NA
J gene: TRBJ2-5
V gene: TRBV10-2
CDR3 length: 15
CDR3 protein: CASSVPGTPGETQYF
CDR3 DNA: TGCGCCAGCAGTGTACCGGGTACTCCGGGGGAGACCCAGTACTTC

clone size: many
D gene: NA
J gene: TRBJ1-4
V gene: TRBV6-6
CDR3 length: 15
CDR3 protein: CASSSTVTTNEKLFF
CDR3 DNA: TGTGCCAGCAGTTCAACAGTTACAACTAATGAAAAACTGTTTTTT

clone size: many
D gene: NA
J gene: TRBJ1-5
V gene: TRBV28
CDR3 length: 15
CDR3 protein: CASVAYRGGNQPQHF
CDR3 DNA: TGTGCCAGCGTCGCCTATAGGGGGGGAAATCAGCCCCAGCATTTT

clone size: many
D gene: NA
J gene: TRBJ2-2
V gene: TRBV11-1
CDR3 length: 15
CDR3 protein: CASSLASADTGELFF
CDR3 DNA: TGTGCCAGCAGCTTAGCTAGCGCGGACACCGGGGAGCTGTTTTTT

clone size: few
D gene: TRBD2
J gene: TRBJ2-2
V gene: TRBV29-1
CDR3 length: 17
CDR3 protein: CSVSRRIAGSNTGELFF
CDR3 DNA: TGCAGCGTCAGCCGGAGAATAGCGGGGTCGAACACCGGGGAGCTGTTTTTT

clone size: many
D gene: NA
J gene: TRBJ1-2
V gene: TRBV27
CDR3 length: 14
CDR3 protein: CASSGGSFRYGYTF
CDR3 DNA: TGTGCCAGCAGTGGGGGATCCTTTCGCTATGGCTACACCTTC

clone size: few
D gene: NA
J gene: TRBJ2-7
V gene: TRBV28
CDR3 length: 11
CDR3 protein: CASARGGEQYF
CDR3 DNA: TGTGCCAGCGCTAGAGGGGGGGAGCAGTACTTC

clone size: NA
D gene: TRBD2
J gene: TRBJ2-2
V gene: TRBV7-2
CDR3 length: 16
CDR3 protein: CASSLVGTSEAGELFF
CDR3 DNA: TGTGCCAGCAGCTTAGTCGGGACTAGCGAAGCCGGGGAGCTGTTTTTT

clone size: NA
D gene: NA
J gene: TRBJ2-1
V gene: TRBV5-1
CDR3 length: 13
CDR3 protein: CASRTPGYNEQFF
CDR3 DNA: TGCGCCAGCAGGACCCCCGGGTACAATGAGCAGTTCTTC

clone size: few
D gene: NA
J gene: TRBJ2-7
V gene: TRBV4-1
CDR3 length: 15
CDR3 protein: CASSQVTHRGDEQYF
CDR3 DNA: TGCGCCAGCAGCCAAGTCACCCATCGGGGTGACGAGCAGTACTTC

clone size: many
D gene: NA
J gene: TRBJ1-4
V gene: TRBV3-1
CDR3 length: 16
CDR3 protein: CASSQVPGNRAEKLFF
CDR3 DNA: TGTGCCAGCAGCCAAGTCCCGGGCAATCGTGCGGAAAAACTGTTTTTT

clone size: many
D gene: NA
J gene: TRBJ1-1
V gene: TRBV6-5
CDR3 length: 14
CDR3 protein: CASSNQGLNTEAFF
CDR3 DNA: TGTGCCAGCAGTAATCAAGGGCTCAACACTGAAGCTTTCTTT

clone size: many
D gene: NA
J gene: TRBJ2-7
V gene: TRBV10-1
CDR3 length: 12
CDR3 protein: CASSENSYEQYF
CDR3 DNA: TGCGCCAGCAGTGAGAACTCCTACGAGCAGTACTTC

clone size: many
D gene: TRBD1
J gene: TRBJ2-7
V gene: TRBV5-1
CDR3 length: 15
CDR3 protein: CASSFTGQGASEQYF
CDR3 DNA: TGCGCCAGCAGCTTCACGGGACAGGGGGCGTCTGAGCAGTACTTC

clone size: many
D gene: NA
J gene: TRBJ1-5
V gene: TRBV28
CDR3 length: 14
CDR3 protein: CASSAGHSNQPQHF
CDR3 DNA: TGTGCCAGCAGTGCCGGACACAGCAATCAGCCCCAGCATTTT

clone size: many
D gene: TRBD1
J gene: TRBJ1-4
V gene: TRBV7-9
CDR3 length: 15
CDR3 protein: CASSSTGTANEKLFF
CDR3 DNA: TGTGCCAGCAGCTCGACCGGGACAGCTAATGAAAAACTGTTTTTT

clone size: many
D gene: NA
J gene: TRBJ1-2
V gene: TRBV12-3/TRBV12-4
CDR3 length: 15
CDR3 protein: CASSLSFTAIYGYTF
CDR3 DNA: TGTGCCAGCAGTTTGAGCTTTACGGCAATCTATGGCTACACCTTC

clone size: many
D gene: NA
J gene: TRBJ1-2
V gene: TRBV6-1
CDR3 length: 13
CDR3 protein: CASSAQAYYGYTF
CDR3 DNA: TGTGCCAGCAGTGCACAGGCCTACTATGGCTACACCTTC

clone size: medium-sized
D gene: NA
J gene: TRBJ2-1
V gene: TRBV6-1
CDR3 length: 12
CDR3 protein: CASSVIGNEQFF
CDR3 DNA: TGTGCCAGCAGTGTAATAGGAAATGAGCAGTTCTTC

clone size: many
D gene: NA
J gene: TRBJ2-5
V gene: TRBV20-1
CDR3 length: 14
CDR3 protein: CSARSISGQETQYF
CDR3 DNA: TGCAGTGCTAGGTCGATCTCAGGGCAAGAGACCCAGTACTTC

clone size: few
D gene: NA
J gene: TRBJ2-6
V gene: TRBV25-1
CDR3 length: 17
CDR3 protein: CASSEGQELSGANVLTF
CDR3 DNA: TGTGCCAGCAGTGAAGGTCAGGAACTCTCTGGGGCCAACGTCCTGACTTTC

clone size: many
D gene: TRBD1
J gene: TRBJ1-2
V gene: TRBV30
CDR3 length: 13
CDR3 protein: CAWSVGQGHGYTF
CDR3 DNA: TGTGCCTGGAGTGTTGGACAGGGACATGGCTACACCTTC

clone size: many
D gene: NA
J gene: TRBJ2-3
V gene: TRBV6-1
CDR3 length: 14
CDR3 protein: CASRWDFSGDTQYF
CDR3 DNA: TGTGCCAGCAGATGGGACTTCTCTGGGGATACGCAGTATTTT

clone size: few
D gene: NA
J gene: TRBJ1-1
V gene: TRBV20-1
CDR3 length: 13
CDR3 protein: CSARGTAGTEAFF
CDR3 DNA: TGCAGTGCTAGAGGGACGGCGGGGACTGAAGCTTTCTTT

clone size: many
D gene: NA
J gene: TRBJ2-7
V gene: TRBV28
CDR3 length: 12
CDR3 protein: CASSLLDYEQYF
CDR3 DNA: TGTGCCAGCAGTTTGCTTGATTACGAGCAGTACTTC

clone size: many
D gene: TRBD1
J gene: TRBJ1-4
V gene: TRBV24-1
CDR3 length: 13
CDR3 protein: CATKGQGHEKLFF
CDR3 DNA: TGTGCCACCAAGGGACAGGGTCATGAAAAACTGTTTTTT

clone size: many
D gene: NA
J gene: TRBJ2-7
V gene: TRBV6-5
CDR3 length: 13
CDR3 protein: CASSYLGPYEQYF
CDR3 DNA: TGTGCCAGCAGTTACTTAGGCCCCTACGAGCAGTACTTC

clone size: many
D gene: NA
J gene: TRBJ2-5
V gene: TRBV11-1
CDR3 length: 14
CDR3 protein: CASSAYRTAETQYF
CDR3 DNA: TGTGCCAGCAGCGCTTACCGGACAGCTGAGACCCAGTACTTC

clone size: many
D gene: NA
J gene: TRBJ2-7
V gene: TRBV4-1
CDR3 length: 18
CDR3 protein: CASSLTFRDSLRTYEQYF
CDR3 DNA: TGCGCCAGCAGCCTAACTTTCCGGGACTCCTTGCGGACCTACGAGCAGTACTTC

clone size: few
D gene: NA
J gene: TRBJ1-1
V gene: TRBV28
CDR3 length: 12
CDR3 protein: CASSEQELKLFF
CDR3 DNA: TGTGCCAGCAGTGAGCAGGAACTGAAGCTTTTCTTT

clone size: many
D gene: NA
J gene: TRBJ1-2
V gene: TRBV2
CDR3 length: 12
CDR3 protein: CASSVSGPGYTF
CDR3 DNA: TGTGCCAGCAGTGTGTCCGGGCCGGGCTACACCTTC

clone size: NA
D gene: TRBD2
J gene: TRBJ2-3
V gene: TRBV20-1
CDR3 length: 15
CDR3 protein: CSAPMASGGTDTQYF
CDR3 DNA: TGCAGTGCTCCCATGGCTAGCGGGGGCACAGATACGCAGTATTTT

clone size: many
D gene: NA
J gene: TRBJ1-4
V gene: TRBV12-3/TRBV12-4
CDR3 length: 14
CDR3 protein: CASSSIRLLEKLFF
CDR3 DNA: TGTGCCAGCAGTTCCATTAGGCTTCTGGAAAAACTGTTTTTT

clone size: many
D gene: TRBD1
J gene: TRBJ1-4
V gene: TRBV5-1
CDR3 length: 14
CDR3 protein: CASRPGQEGEKLFF
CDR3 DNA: TGCGCCAGCAGACCGGGACAGGAGGGGGAAAAACTGTTTTTT

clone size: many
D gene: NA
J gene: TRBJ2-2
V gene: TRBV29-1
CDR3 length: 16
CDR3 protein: CSVEGVGGISTGELFF
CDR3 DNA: TGCAGCGTTGAAGGAGTCGGCGGGATATCCACCGGGGAGCTGTTTTTT

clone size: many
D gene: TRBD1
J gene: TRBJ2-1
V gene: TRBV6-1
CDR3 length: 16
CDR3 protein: CASSEQGGTGGGKQFF
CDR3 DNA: TGTGCCAGCAGTGAACAAGGTGGGACAGGGGGCGGGAAGCAGTTCTTC

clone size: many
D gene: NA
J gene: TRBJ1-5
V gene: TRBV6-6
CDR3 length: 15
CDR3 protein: CASSLENRAGQPQHF
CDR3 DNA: TGTGCCAGCAGCTTGGAGAACAGGGCCGGTCAGCCCCAGCATTTT

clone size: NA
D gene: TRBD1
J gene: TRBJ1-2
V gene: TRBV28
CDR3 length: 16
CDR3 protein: CASTTGTGVGDYGYTF
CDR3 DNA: TGTGCCAGTACTACCGGGACAGGGGTAGGCGACTATGGCTACACCTTC

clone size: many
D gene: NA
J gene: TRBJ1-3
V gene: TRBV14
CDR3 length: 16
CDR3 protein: CASSPYTGDLGNTIYF
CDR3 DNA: TGTGCCAGCAGCCCATATACAGGTGACCTTGGAAACACCATATATTTT

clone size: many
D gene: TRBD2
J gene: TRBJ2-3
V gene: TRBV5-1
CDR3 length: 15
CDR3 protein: CASSLGAGVGNTQYF
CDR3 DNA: TGCGCCAGCAGCTTGGGTGCGGGAGTAGGAAATACGCAGTATTTT

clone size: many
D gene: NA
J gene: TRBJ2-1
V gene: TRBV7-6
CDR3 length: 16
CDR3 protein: CASSLVPLGSHNEQFF
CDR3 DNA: TGTGCCAGCAGCTTAGTCCCCTTGGGAAGCCACAATGAGCAGTTCTTC

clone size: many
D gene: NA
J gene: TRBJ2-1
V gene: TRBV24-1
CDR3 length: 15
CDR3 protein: CATSDSDSSRNEQFF
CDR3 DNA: TGTGCCACCAGTGATTCGGACTCTTCCCGGAATGAGCAGTTCTTC

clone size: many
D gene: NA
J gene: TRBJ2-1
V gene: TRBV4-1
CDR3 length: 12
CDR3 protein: CASSRDLNEQFF
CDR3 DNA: TGCGCCAGCAGCCGGGACCTGAATGAGCAGTTCTTC

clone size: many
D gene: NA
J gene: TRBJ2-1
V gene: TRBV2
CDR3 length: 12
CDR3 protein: CASSVDNNEQFF
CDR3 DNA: TGTGCCAGCAGTGTGGACAACAATGAGCAGTTCTTC

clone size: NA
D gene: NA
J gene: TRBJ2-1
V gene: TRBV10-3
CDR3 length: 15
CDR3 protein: CAISGYGGSYNEQFF
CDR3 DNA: TGTGCCATCAGTGGTTACGGGGGCAGCTACAATGAGCAGTTCTTC

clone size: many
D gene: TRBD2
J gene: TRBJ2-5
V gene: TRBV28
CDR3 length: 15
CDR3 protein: CASSFSGSQKETQYF
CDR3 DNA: TGTGCCAGCAGTTTTAGCGGGAGCCAAAAAGAGACCCAGTACTTC

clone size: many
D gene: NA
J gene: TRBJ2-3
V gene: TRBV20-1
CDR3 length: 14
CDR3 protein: CSAPPARGTDTQYF
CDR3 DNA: TGCAGTGCCCCCCCAGCCAGGGGCACAGATACGCAGTATTTT

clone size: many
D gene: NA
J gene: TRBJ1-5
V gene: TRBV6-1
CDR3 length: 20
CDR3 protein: CASSEWWGSANIYSNQPQHF
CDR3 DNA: TGTGCCAGCAGTGAATGGTGGGGCAGCGCCAACATCTATAGCAATCAGCCCCAGCATTTT

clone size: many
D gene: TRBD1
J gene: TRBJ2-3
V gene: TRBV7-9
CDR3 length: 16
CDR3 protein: CASSLRSGGHTDTQYF
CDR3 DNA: TGTGCCAGCAGCTTAAGGTCAGGGGGCCACACAGATACGCAGTATTTT

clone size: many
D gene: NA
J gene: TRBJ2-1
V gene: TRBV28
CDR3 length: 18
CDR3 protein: CASSPLLVGPETHNEQFF
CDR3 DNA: TGTGCCAGCAGTCCCCTCCTAGTGGGGCCCGAGACACATAATGAGCAGTTCTTC

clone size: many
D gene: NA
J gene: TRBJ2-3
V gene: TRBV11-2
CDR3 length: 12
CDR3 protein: CASSAFTDTQYF
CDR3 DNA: TGTGCCAGCAGCGCCTTCACAGATACGCAGTATTTT

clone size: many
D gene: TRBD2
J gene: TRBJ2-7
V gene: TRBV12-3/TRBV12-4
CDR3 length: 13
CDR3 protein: CASRTSGSHEQYF
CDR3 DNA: TGTGCCAGCAGGACTAGCGGGAGCCACGAGCAGTACTTC

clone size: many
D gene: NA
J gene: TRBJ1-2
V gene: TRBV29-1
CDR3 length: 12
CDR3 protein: CSSQAYGEGYTF
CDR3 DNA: TGCAGCTCACAGGCCTATGGAGAGGGCTACACCTTC

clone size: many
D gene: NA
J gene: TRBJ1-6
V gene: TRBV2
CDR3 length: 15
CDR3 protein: CASSGQFVGDSPLHF
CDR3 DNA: TGTGCCAGCAGTGGACAGTTTGTGGGTGATTCACCCCTCCACTTT

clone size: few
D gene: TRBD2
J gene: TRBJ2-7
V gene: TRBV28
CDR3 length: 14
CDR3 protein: CASSLPGGPGEQYF
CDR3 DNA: TGTGCCAGCAGTTTACCGGGAGGGCCGGGTGAGCAGTACTTC

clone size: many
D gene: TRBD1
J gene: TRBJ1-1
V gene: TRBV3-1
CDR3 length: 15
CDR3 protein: CASSRGTGGNTEAFF
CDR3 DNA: TGTGCCAGCAGCCGCGGAACAGGGGGGAACACTGAAGCTTTCTTT

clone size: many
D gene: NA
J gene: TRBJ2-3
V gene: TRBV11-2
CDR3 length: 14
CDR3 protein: CASSLGVRRDTQYF
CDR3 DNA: TGTGCCAGCAGCTTGGGAGTAAGAAGAGATACGCAGTATTTT